The rows below give T cell receptor beta chains drawn from one sample of a study of OX40 agonist ivuxolimab in advanced cancers. TCRdb's table, derived via immunoSEQ multiplex PCR, lists solely in-frame clones and lacks some. Of about 90,000 clones listed, more than 75% were seen once; the top ten hold more than 0.25%. The material was CD4+ or CD8+ T cells sorted from blood, obtained in a trial of the OX40 agonist ivuxolimab. The receptors here all came from an adult with an advanced solid tumor such as melanoma, head and neck, liver or kidney cancer. CDR3s include the opening cysteine and the closing phenylalanine or tryptophan. Fields, in order: CDR3 protein, CDR3 DNA, clone size, J gene, D gene, V gene. A D gene is named only where the DNA matches it firmly. Clone size appears in some rows only: once, few, many, or a class for an expanded clone.

CDR3aa: CASSTNQGSGNTIYF
CDR3nt: TGTGCCAGCTCAACCAATCAGGGATCTGGAAACACCATATATTTT
abundance: -
j_gene: TRBJ1-3
d_gene: -
v_gene: TRBV18

CDR3aa: CASSDRGWEETQYF
CDR3nt: TGTGCCAGCAGTGACAGGGGTTGGGAAGAGACCCAGTACTTC
abundance: -
j_gene: TRBJ2-5
d_gene: TRBD1
v_gene: TRBV7-9

CDR3aa: CASSQGQAPLYEQYF
CDR3nt: TGTGCCAGCAGCCAAGGACAGGCGCCTCTCTACGAGCAGTACTTC
abundance: -
j_gene: TRBJ2-7
d_gene: -
v_gene: TRBV14

CDR3aa: CASSAMTSGSGEEQYF
CDR3nt: TGCGCCAGCAGCGCAATGACTAGCGGGAGTGGAGAAGAGCAGTACTTC
abundance: -
j_gene: TRBJ2-7
d_gene: TRBD2
v_gene: TRBV5-1

CDR3aa: CASSLVAGKHNEQFF
CDR3nt: TGTGCCAGCAGCTTAGTGGCAGGGAAACACAATGAGCAGTTCTTC
abundance: -
j_gene: TRBJ2-1
d_gene: -
v_gene: TRBV7-2

CDR3aa: CASSLGPGQGAYEQYF
CDR3nt: TGTGCCAGCAGCTTAGGTCCGGGACAGGGGGCCTACGAGCAGTACTTC
abundance: -
j_gene: TRBJ2-7
d_gene: TRBD1
v_gene: TRBV7-2

CDR3aa: CASSLRPGQAYEQYF
CDR3nt: TGTGCCAGCAGTTTACGCCCCGGACAGGCCTACGAGCAGTACTTC
abundance: -
j_gene: TRBJ2-7
d_gene: TRBD1
v_gene: TRBV27

CDR3aa: CASSPGMNTEAFF
CDR3nt: TGTGCCAGCAGCCCAGGGATGAACACTGAAGCTTTCTTT
abundance: -
j_gene: TRBJ1-1
d_gene: -
v_gene: TRBV7-3

CDR3aa: CASSLFDRTNEKLFF
CDR3nt: TGTGCCAGCAGTTTATTTGACAGGACGAATGAAAAACTGTTTTTT
abundance: -
j_gene: TRBJ1-4
d_gene: -
v_gene: TRBV7-9

CDR3aa: CASSLRQANTEAFF
CDR3nt: TGCGCCAGCAGCTTGAGACAGGCGAACACTGAAGCTTTCTTT
abundance: -
j_gene: TRBJ1-1
d_gene: -
v_gene: TRBV5-1

CDR3aa: CASSSDKGAYGYTF
CDR3nt: TGTGCCAGCAGTTCGGACAAGGGGGCCTATGGCTACACCTTC
abundance: -
j_gene: TRBJ1-2
d_gene: TRBD1
v_gene: TRBV27

CDR3aa: CASTPRGGGPEAFF
CDR3nt: TGTGCCAGCACCCCCCGGGGGGGAGGGCCTGAAGCTTTCTTT
abundance: -
j_gene: TRBJ1-1
d_gene: -
v_gene: TRBV28

CDR3aa: CASAGGFQETQYF
CDR3nt: TGTGCCAGTGCGGGAGGCTTCCAAGAGACCCAGTACTTC
abundance: few
j_gene: TRBJ2-5
d_gene: TRBD2
v_gene: TRBV18

CDR3aa: CASSYGGQGANSPLHF
CDR3nt: TGTGCCAGCAGCTATGGGGGACAGGGGGCAAATTCACCCCTCCACTTT
abundance: -
j_gene: TRBJ1-6
d_gene: TRBD1
v_gene: TRBV5-4